One sample yielded the 19 T cell receptor beta chains listed below, sequenced in a study of human T cells and chemical hapten exposure. Using its own MiXCR run on the RACE reads, TCRdb lists one record per CDR3 protein. The table lists roughly 150,000 distinct CDR3 sequences, around a quarter of them singletons. Time point specified: patch test 3, about 24 weeks after DPC sensitization. Treatment given: therapeutic diphenylcyclopropenone sensitization with weekly scalp DPC. Sequences were derived from whole blood, sampled in connection with sensitization to the hapten diphenylcyclopropenone (DPC). These receptors all come from a woman aged 18-35 years with alopecia areata. Some clones in this sample may be carry-over from other donors' samples.

This clonotype was detected a few times. The chain couples TRBV29-1 to TRBJ2-4; possible D gene TRBD2, 5 bases. Trimming took off 7 bases at V and 3 bases at J, with 13 bases between the two ends. From germline, CDR1 is SQVTM and CDR2 ANQGSEA. The CDR3 spans 13 residues. This chain's CDR3 is CSGGDFGKNIQYF. The CDR3 region has the DNA TGCAGCGGGGGAGACTTTGGCAAAAACATTCAGTACTTC.

This clonotype occurred a few times. The chain carries TRBV7-2 and TRBJ1-2; maybe TRBD1 (6 bases). Germline values: CDR1 SGHTA, CDR2 FQGNSA. Trimming cost V 3 bases and J 8 bases, with 13 bases left between them. The CDR3 is 13 amino acids. CDR3 sequence reads: CASSFWSGEGYTF. The CDR3 DNA is TGTGCCAGCAGCTTCTGGTCAGGGGAGGGCTACACCTTC.

This chain connects TRBV14 to TRBJ1-1, with D hard to call. CDR1 SGHDN and CDR2 FVKESK come from the germline V gene. The CDR3 spans 13 residues. V lost 5 bases and J lost 7, with 14 bases in between. CDR3 DNA: TGTGCCAGCAGCGCACACACGATCATTGAAGCTTTCTTT. Amino acid sequence: CASSAHTIIEAFF.

V and J are TRBV7-2 and TRBJ2-5; 7 bases map to TRBD2. This CDR3 has 15 amino acids. Germline V gene data show CDR1 as SGHTA and CDR2 as FQGNSA. V dropped 5 bases and J dropped 2; count of bases not matched to a gene: 8. CDR3 sequence reads: CASSASGTTQETQYF. In nucleotides, the CDR3 is TGTGCCAGCAGCGCCTCCGGGACTACGCAAGAGACCCAGTACTTC. Variable domain in full (rest from reference TRBV7-2 and TRBJ2-5): GAGVSQSPSNKVTEKGKDVELRCDPISGHTALYWYRQSLGQGLEFLIYFQGNSAPDKSGLPSDRFSAERTGGSVSTLTIQRTQQEDSAVYLCASSASGTTQETQYFGPGTRLLVL.

The CDR3 DNA sequence: TGTGCCAGCAGAAGCGGCGGTACCGCCGGGGAGCTGTTTTTT. This codes for CASRSGGTAGELFF. The chain has TRBV6-1 and TRBJ2-2, with TRBD2 as a possible D gene (5 bases). The ends were cut back, 6 bases at V and 6 bases at J, with 14 bases in the middle. The CDR3 has 14 amino acids. Germline V lookup: CDR1 MNHNS, CDR2 SASEGT.

CDR3 loop: CASSIAGTSGMVEQFF. CDR3 coding DNA: TGCGCCAGCAGCATCGCCGGGACTAGCGGGATGGTTGAGCAGTTCTTC. The J gene is TRBJ2-1, the V gene TRBV4-1; TRBD2 matches at 13 bases. Losses at the gene ends were 5 bases for V and 9 bases for J; bases not matched to a gene: 10. Germline V gives CDR1 MGHRA, CDR2 YSYEKL. This CDR3 has 16 amino acids.

V is TRBV9 and J is TRBJ2-3; D remains unclear. Germline V CDR1 and CDR2: SGDLS, YYNGEE. The V end was cut by 0 bases, the J end by 0 bases, with 2 bases between. This CDR3 is 13 amino acids long. The CDR3 nucleotides read TGTGCCAGCAGCGTAGACAGCACAGATACGCAGTATTTT. Translated: CASSVDSTDTQYF.

This clonotype occurred once. The chain links TRBV7-2 to TRBJ2-5, with D possibly matching TRBD2 (6 bases). The germline CDR1 and CDR2 sequences are SGHTA and FQGNSA. V dropped 1 base and J dropped 1 base, with 13 bases sitting between them. CDR3 length: 16 amino acids. The CDR3 loop is CASSLDGRGSQETQYF. The CDR3 bases are TGTGCCAGCAGCTTAGACGGTCGGGGGTCCCAAGAGACCCAGTACTTC.

Regarding this clonotype: Compared with germline, one end of the junction differs, possibly owing to a read error. The J gene is TRBJ2-2, the V gene TRBV5-1; D gene ambiguous. This CDR3 is built from 15 residues. CDR1 SGHRS and CDR2 YFSETQ come from the germline V gene. This CDR3 is CASSSAVVYTGELFF. Here the CDR3 DNA reads TGTGCCAGCAGCTCAGCTGTAGTCTACACCGGGGAGCTGTTTTTT.

This clonotype was seen at least ten times. This sequence joins TRBV28 and TRBJ2-7, with D possibly TRBD2 on 5 matching bases. Trimming took 7 bases from V and 5 from J, leaving 15 bases between them. The germline CDR1 and CDR2 sequences are MDHEN and SYDVKM. There are 13 residues in the CDR3. DNA for the CDR3: TGTGCCAGCAATTCGTGGGAGCCGGACGAGCAGTACTTC. Protein sequence: CASNSWEPDEQYF. Filled out from reference TRBV28 and TRBJ2-7, the complete variable domain reads DVKVTQSSRYLVKRTGEKVFLECVQDMDHENMFWYRQDPGLGLRLIYFSYDVKMKEKGDIPEGYSVSREKKERFSLILESASTNQTSMYLCASNSWEPDEQYFGPGTRLTVT.

The chain recombines TRBV5-6 with TRBJ2-1; the match to TRBD2 covers 11 bases. The germline V gene has CDR1 SGHDT and CDR2 YYEEEE. After removal of 0 bases from V and 4 bases from J, the junction contained 15 bases not matched to a gene. The CDR3 spans 20 residues. The CDR3 is CASSLVKGGTTSGRYNEQFF. As DNA, the CDR3 is TGTGCCAGCAGCTTGGTGAAAGGGGGGACAACTAGCGGGAGATACAATGAGCAGTTCTTC.

V and J are TRBV5-4 and TRBJ2-3, with D hard to call. Germline lookup yields CDR1 SGHNT and CDR2 YYREEE (reference sequence). The CDR3 runs 12 residues. With 3 bases removed from V and 4 bases from J, the gap between germline ends came to 6 bases. DNA of the CDR3: TGTGCCAGCAGCTCGAGGTCAGATACGCAGTATTTT. It translates to CASSSRSDTQYF.

The J gene is TRBJ1-1, the V gene TRBV15, with D maybe TRBD1 (6 bases). Between the trimmed V and J ends, which lost 2 bases and 6 bases, there was a span of 10 bases. Germline CDR1 is LNHNV and CDR2 is YYDKDF (reference sequence). The CDR3 is 13 amino acids. The CDR3 here is CATSRLQGSEAFF. In DNA form, the CDR3 reads TGTGCCACCAGCAGACTACAGGGATCTGAAGCTTTCTTT.

This clonotype came up a few times. The rearrangement joins TRBV15 to TRBJ2-1; D is unclear. Trimming stripped 1 base from V and 2 bases from J, with 6 bases between. CDR1 LNHNV and CDR2 YYDKDF come from the germline V gene (reference sequence). The CDR3 extends over 14 amino acids. The CDR3 protein is CATSRVRTYNEQFF. In DNA, the CDR3 is TGTGCCACCAGCAGAGTTCGTACCTACAATGAGCAGTTCTTC.

This clonotype was picked up many times. The CDR3 loop reads CASSQSGSSYNEQFF. In DNA form, the CDR3 reads TGTGCCAGCAGCCAAAGCGGGAGCTCCTACAATGAGCAGTTCTTC. V is TRBV7-2 and J is TRBJ2-1, with 8 bases aligning to TRBD2. The CDR3 has 15 amino acids. The ends lost 5 bases at V and 0 bases at J; junction bases unmatched: 3. CDR1 SGHTA and CDR2 FQGNSA come from the germline V gene.

This clonotype came up a few times. The chain is built from TRBV5-3 and TRBJ2-1, with 16 bases lining up with TRBD2. TRBV5-3 is noted as an ORF with a role that remains uncertain. Unmatched junction bases numbered 11, after V lost 5 bases and J lost 9 bases. This CDR3 is built from 17 residues. CDR3 sequence: CARREGLAGGGEGEQFF. CDR3 nucleotides: TGTGCCAGAAGAGAGGGACTAGCGGGAGGGGGAGAGGGTGAGCAGTTCTTC.

The rearrangement joins TRBV9 to TRBJ2-7, with TRBD1 matching 7 bases. CDR1 SGDLS and CDR2 YYNGEE come from the germline V gene. V gave up 1 base and J gave up 5 bases; unmatched junction bases: 9. This CDR3 spans 15 amino acids. The chain's CDR3 is CASSVRRDSENEQYF. The CDR3 DNA is TGTGCCAGCAGCGTAAGAAGGGACAGTGAGAACGAGCAGTACTTC.

This clonotype was detected only once. CDR3 protein: CASSRLQTSPLSTDTQYF. The CDR3 DNA reads TGCGCCAGCAGCCGACTCCAGACTAGCCCTCTCAGCACAGATACGCAGTATTTT. The chain is built from TRBV4-1 and TRBJ2-3; 7 bases map to TRBD2. Germline CDR1 is MGHRA and CDR2 is YSYEKL. Trimming took 4 bases from V and 0 from J; bases not matched to a gene: 13. The CDR3 extends over 18 amino acids.

This clonotype came up a few times. J is TRBJ2-3 and V is TRBV6-5; D is ambiguous. Germline loops: CDR1 MNHEY, CDR2 SVGAGI. The CDR3 is made up of 15 amino acids. V dropped 2 bases and J dropped 0 bases, with 9 bases sitting between them. CDR3 sequence (DNA): TGTGCCAGCAGTTACAGCAGGAGTAGCACAGATACGCAGTATTTT. This codes for CASSYSRSSTDTQYF.